This record concerns one T cell receptor beta chain sequence. The antigen is unknown. Produced via immunoSEQ multiplex PCR; TCRdb's table is partial and in-frame only. The table records approximately 25,000 clones, roughly four fifths of them present only once. This sample stems from a study of CD4 T cells in relation to SARS-CoV-2 and coronaviruses. About the study: Shared crossreactive spike epitopes were mapped to their HLA restriction.

Before the COVID-19 pandemic, during about 2011-2019, CD4+ T cells were taken from unexposed donors. CD4+ T cells were isolated from the cells after about nine days of culture. Testing used SARS-CoV-2 S/N and four cold-coronavirus spikes on unexposed-donor CD4+ T cells, cells permitting. Some 1.9 million PBMCs per well were cultured with about 9.4 IU/ml IL-2. Trimming took off 4 bases at V and 5 bases at J, with 18 bases between the two ends. The CDR3 covers 15 residues. CDR1 MNHEY and CDR2 SVGEGT come from the germline V gene. This chain joins TRBV6-2 or TRBV6-3 and TRBJ2-7, with D perhaps matching TRBD1 (6 bases). The receptor was isolated from a human donor in good health. Sequences were obtained from CD4+ T cells from PBMCs, cultured in vitro. CDR3 region: CASSSTRVPGDEQYF. CDR3 sequence (DNA): TGTGCCAGCAGTTCAACGAGGGTCCCAGGGGACGAGCAGTACTTC.